The clone carrying this TCR beta chain was detected ten times or more. The antigen remains unidentified. The data are from a study of T cells in Graves' hyperthyroidism and ophthalmopathy. Points from the study as a whole: In the blood, most expanded thyroid clonotypes above 0.001 appeared as well.

Amplified regions were TCR beta CDR3 sequences from RNA transcripts. Initially, a first-round RT-PCR of the TCR CDR3 employed the HTBI primer set. In TCRdb, the multiplex PCR reads were re-called with MiXCR into one record per CDR3 protein. The sample carries about 600,000 distinct CDR3 sequences, approximately 15% recorded once. Exclusions: uncontrolled infection, other autoimmune disease, pregnancy, lactation. Clinical symptoms, serum thyroxine, TRAb, thyroid ultrasound and orbital computed tomography informed diagnoses. CDR1 is SGHTA and CDR2 is FQGTGA in the germline V gene. Trimming stripped 3 bases from V and 2 bases from J, with 14 bases between. The CDR3 spans 16 residues.

This sequence originates from a woman under 30 with Graves' ophthalmopathy. V and J are TRBV7-3 and TRBJ2-1; D is unresolved. Sequenced input: blood. The CDR3 region is CASSFGADQPYNEQFF. The DNA of the CDR3 is TGTGCCAGCAGCTTTGGCGCGGACCAGCCCTACAATGAGCAGTTCTTC.